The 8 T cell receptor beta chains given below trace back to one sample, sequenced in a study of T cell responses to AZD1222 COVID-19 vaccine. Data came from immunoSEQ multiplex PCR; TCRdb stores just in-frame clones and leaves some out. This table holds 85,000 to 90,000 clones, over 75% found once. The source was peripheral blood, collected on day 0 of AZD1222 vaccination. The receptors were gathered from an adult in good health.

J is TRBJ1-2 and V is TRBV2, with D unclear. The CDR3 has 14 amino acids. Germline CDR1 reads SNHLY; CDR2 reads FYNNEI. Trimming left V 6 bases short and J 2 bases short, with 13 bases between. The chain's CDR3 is CASSASGINYGYTF. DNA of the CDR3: TGTGCCAGCAGCGCCTCCGGGATCAACTATGGCTACACCTTC.

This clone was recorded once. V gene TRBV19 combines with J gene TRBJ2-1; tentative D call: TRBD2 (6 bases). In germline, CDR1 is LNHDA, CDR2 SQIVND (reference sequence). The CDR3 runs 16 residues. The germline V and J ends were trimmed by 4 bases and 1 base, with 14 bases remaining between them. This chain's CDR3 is CASSSLTSQSYNEQFF. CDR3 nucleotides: TGTGCCAGTAGTAGCCTTACTAGCCAATCCTACAATGAGCAGTTCTTC.

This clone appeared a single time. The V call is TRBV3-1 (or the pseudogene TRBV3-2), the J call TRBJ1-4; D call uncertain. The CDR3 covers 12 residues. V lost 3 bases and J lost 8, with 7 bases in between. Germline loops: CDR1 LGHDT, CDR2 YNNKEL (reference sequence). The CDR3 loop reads CASSHQTEKLFF. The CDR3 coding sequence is TGTGCCAGCAGCCATCAAACAGAAAAACTGTTTTTT.

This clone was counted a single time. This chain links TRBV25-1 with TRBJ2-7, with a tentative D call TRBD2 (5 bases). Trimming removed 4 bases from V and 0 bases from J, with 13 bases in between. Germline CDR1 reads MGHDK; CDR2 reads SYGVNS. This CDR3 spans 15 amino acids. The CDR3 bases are TGTGCCAGCAGTGGCCTATTCGGAGGCTCCTACGAGCAGTACTTC. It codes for CASSGLFGGSYEQYF.

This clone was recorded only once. The CDR3 here is CASTLTGTLESPLHF. Written as DNA, the CDR3 is TGCGCCAGCACCCTGACCGGGACTCTGGAGTCACCCCTCCACTTT. The genes are TRBV10-2 and TRBJ1-6; D possibly corresponds to TRBD1 (5 bases). Germline V gene sequence: CDR1 WSHSY, CDR2 SAAADI. V was clipped by 7 bases and J by 10 bases, with 20 bases between them. This CDR3 region has 15 residues.

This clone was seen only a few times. CDR3: CASSEMGNGNTIYF. In DNA, the CDR3 is TGTGCCAGCAGTGAAATGGGGAACGGAAACACCATATATTTT. The chain is built from TRBV6-1 and TRBJ1-3; no firm D call. Trimming stripped 2 bases from V and 4 bases from J, with 9 bases between. Germline loops: CDR1 MNHNS, CDR2 SASEGT. There are 14 residues in the CDR3.

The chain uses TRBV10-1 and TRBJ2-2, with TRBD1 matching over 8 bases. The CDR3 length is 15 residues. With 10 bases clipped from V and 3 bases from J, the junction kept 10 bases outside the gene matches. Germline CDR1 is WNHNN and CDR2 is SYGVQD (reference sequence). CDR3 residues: CATPPGTGHTGELFF. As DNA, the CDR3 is TGCGCCACCCCCCCCGGGACAGGTCACACCGGGGAGCTGTTTTTT.

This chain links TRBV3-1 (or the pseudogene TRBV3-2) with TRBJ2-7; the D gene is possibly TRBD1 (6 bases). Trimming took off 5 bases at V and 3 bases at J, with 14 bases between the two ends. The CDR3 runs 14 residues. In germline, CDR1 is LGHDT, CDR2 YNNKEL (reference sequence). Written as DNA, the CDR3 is TGTGCCAGCAGCTACACAGGGTCGGGCTACGAGCAGTACTTC. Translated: CASSYTGSGYEQYF.